These 2 T cell receptor beta chains were sequenced from one sample in a study of cytomegalovirus exposure and HLA in healthy donors. 13 Jbeta primers and 60 Vbeta primers were used for the PCR. Profiling relied on immunoSEQ multiplex PCR, and the TCRdb table lists in-frame clones only, not all of them. The sample lists 150,000 or so clones, approximately 71% occurring once. The material sequenced was PBMCs. The receptors were gathered from a man aged 25-40 years in good health and CMV-seropositive.

CDR3 loop: CASSFSSGRFEQYF. The CDR3 DNA reads as TGTGCCAGCAGTTTTAGTAGCGGGAGGTTCGAGCAGTACTTC. The J gene is TRBJ2-7, the V gene TRBV27, with 10 nucleotides matching TRBD2. The CDR3 is 14 amino acids. The trim removed 3 bases at V and 6 bases at J, leaving 5 bases unmatched. Germline loops: CDR1 MNHEY, CDR2 SMNVEV (reference sequence).

V gene TRBV5-6 combines with J gene TRBJ1-4, with D hard to call. V lost 3 bases to trimming and J lost 0 bases, with 15 bases between them. The CDR3 contains 17 residues. Germline lookup yields CDR1 SGHDT and CDR2 YYEEEE. The CDR3 here is CASSSWPIQATNEKLFF. Written as DNA, the CDR3 is TGTGCCAGCAGCTCATGGCCTATCCAGGCAACTAATGAAAAACTGTTTTTT.